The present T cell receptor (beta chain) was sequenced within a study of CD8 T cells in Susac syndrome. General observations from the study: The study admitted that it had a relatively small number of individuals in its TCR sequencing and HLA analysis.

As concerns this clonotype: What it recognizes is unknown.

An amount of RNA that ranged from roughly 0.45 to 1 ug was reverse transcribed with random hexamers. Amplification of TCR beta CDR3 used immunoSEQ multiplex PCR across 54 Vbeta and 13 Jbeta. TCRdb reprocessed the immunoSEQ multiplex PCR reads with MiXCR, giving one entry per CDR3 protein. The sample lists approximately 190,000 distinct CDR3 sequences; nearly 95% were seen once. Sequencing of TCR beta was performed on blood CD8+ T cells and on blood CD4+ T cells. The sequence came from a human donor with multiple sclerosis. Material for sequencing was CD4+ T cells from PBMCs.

This CDR3 reads CASRYRAQETQYF. Written as DNA, the CDR3 is TGCGCCAGCCGTTACAGGGCCCAAGAGACCCAGTACTTC. The chain couples TRBV5-1 to TRBJ2-5; D perhaps matches TRBD1 (6 bases). V gave up 7 bases and J gave up 1 base, with 11 bases separating them. In germline, CDR1 is SGHRS, CDR2 YFSETQ. The CDR3 covers 13 residues.